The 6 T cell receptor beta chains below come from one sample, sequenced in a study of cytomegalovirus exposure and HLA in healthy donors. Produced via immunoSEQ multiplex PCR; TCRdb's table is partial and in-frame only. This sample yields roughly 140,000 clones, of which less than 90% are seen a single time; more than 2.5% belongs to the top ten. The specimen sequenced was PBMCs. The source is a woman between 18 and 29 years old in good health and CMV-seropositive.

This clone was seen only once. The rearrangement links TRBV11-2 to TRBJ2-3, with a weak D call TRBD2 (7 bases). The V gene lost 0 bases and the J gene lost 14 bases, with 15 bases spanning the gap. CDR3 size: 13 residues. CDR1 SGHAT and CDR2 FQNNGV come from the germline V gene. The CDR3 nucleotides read TGTGCCAGCAGCTTAGATCGGGGGGCTTATCTGTATTTT. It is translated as CASSLDRGAYLYF.

CDR3 nucleotides: TGTGCCAGCAGCTCGGGACTAGTTAGGGATGAGCAGTTCTTC. Its translation: CASSSGLVRDEQFF. This sequence joins TRBV11-3 and TRBJ2-1, with 8 bases aligning to TRBD2. Germline trimming cut 4 bases from V and 8 bases from J; bases unmatched to any gene: 7. CDR1 and CDR2 from the germline V gene are SGHNT and YENEEA. This CDR3 comprises 14 residues.

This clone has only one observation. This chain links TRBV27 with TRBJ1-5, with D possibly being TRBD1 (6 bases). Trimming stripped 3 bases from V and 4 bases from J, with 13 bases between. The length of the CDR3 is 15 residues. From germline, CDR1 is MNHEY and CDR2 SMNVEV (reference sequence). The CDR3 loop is CASSFPRGRNQPQHF. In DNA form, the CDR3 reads TGTGCCAGCAGTTTCCCCAGGGGCCGGAATCAGCCCCAGCATTTT.

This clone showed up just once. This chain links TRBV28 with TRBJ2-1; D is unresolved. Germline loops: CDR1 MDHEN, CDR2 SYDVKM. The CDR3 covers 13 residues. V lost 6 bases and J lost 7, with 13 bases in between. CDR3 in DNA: TGTGCCAGCAGCCCAAACCACTTGAATGAGCAGTTCTTC. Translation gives CASSPNHLNEQFF.

CDR3 nucleotides: TGTGCCAGCAGTAGTACACAGGGGGCCGAGACCCAGTACTTC. The encoded protein is CASSSTQGAETQYF. This chain connects TRBV6-6 to TRBJ2-5; 9 bases align to TRBD1. The CDR3 is 14 amino acids. Germline CDR1 reads MNHNY; CDR2 reads SVGAGI (reference sequence). V dropped 5 bases and J dropped 5; count of bases not matched to a gene: 6.

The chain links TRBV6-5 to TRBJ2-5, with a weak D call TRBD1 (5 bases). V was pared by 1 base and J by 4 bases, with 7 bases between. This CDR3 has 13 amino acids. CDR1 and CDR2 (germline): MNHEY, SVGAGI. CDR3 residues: CASSYLGAETQYF. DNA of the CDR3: TGTGCCAGCAGTTACTTAGGGGCAGAGACCCAGTACTTC.